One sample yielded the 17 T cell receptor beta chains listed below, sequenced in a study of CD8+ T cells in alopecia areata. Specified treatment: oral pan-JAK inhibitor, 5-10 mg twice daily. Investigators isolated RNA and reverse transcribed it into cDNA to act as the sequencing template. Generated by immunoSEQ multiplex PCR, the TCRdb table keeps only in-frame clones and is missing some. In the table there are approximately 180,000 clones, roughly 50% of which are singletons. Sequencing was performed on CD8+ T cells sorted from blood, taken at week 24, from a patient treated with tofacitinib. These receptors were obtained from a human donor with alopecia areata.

The CDR3 region is CASSLAWSSETQYF. The CDR3 DNA reads as TGTGCCAGCAGCTTAGCTTGGAGCTCAGAGACCCAGTACTTC. The genes are TRBV7-8 and TRBJ2-5; unclear D gene. Germline values: CDR1 SGHVS, CDR2 FQNEAQ. Trimming left V 0 bases short and J 4 bases short, with 9 bases between. This CDR3 comprises 14 residues.

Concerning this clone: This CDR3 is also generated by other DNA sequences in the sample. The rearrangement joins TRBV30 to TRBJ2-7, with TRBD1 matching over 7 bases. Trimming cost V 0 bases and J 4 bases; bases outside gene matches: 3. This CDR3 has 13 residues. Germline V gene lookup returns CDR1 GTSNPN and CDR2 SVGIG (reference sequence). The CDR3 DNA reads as TGTGCCTGGAGTGTTGGACAGGCATACGAGCAGTACTTC. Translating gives CAWSVGQAYEQYF. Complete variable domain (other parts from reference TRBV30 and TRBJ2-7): SQTIHQWPATLVQPVGSPLSLECTVEGTSNPNLYWYRQAAGRGLQLLFYSVGIGQISSEVPQNLSASRPQDRQFILSSKKLLLSDSGFYLCAWSVGQAYEQYFGPGTRLTVT.

The chain's CDR3 is CASSQTVNYGYTF. In DNA form, the CDR3 reads TGTGCCAGCAGTCAGACAGTTAACTATGGCTACACCTTC. The rearrangement uses TRBV2 and TRBJ1-2; D perhaps matches TRBD1 (5 bases). V lost 5 bases and J lost 1, with 8 bases in between. Looked up from germline, CDR1 is SNHLY and CDR2 is FYNNEI. This CDR3 is 13 amino acids long. Variable domain in full (rest from reference TRBV2 and TRBJ1-2): EPEVTQTPSHQVTQMGQEVILRCVPISNHLYFYWYRQILGQKVEFLVSFYNNEISEKSEIFDDQFSVERPDGSNFTLKIRSTKLEDSAMYFCASSQTVNYGYTFGSGTRLTVV.

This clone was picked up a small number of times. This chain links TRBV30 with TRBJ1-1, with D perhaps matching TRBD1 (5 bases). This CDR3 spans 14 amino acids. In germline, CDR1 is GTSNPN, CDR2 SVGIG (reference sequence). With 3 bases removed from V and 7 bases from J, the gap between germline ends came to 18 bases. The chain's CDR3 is CAWSFTGTQHEAFF. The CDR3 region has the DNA TGTGCCTGGAGCTTCACCGGGACCCAACATGAAGCTTTCTTT.

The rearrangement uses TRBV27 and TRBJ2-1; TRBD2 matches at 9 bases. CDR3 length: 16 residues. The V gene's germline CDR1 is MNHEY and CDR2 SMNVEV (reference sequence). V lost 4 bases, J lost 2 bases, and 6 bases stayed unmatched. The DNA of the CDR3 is TGTGCCAGCAGTTCCTCTAGCGGGGAAACCTACAATGAGCAGTTCTTC. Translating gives CASSSSSGETYNEQFF.

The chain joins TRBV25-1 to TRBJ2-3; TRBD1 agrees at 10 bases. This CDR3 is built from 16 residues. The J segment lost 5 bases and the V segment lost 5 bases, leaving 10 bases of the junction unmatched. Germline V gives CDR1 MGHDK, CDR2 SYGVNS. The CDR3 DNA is TGTGCCAGCAGTCGGGAGGACAGGGGGATGGTAGATACGCAGTATTTT. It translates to CASSREDRGMVDTQYF.

The CDR3 DNA reads as TGTGCCAGCAGCTTAAAGGACGGCTACGAGCAGTACTTC. This gives the protein CASSLKDGYEQYF. The V gene is TRBV7-3, the J gene TRBJ2-7; no clear D gene. V gave up 1 base and J gave up 3 bases, with 7 bases separating them. The CDR3 contains 13 residues. Germline V lookup: CDR1 SGHTA, CDR2 FQGTGA. Combining the CDR3 with reference TRBV7-3 and TRBJ2-7 gives the whole variable domain GAGVSQTPSNKVTEKGKYVELRCDPISGHTALYWYRQSLGQGPEFLIYFQGTGAADDSGLPNDRFFAVRPEGSVSTLKIQRTERGDSAVYLCASSLKDGYEQYFGPGTRLTVT.

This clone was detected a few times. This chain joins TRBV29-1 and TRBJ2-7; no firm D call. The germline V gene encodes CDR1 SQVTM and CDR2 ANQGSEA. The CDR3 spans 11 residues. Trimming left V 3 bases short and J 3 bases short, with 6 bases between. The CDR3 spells CSVDGNYEQYF. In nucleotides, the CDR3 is TGCAGCGTTGATGGGAACTACGAGCAGTACTTC.

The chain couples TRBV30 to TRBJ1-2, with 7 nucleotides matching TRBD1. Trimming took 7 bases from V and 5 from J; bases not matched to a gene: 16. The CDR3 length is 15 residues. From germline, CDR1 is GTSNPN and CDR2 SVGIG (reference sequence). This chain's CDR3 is CASWDRLVVLYGYTF. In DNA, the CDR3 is TGTGCCTCCTGGGACAGACTGGTGGTGCTGTATGGCTACACCTTC.

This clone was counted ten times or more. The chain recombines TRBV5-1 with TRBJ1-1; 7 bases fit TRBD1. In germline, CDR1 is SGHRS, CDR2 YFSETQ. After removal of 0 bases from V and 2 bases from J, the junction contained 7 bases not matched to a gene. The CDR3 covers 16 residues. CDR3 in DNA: TGCGCCAGCAGCTTGGGAGGACAGGCTACAAACACTGAAGCTTTCTTT. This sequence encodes CASSLGGQATNTEAFF.

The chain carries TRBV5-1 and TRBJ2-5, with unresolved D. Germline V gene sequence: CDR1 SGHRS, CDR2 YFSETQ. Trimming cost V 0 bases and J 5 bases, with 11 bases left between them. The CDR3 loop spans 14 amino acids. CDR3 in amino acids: CASSLARRDETQYF. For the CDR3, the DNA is TGCGCCAGCAGCTTGGCCAGAAGGGATGAGACCCAGTACTTC.

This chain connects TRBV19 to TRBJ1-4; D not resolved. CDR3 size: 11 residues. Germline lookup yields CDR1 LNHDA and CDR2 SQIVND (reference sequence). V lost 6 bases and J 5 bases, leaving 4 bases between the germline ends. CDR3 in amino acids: CASRWNEKLFF. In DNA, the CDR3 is TGTGCCAGTAGATGGAATGAAAAACTGTTTTTT.

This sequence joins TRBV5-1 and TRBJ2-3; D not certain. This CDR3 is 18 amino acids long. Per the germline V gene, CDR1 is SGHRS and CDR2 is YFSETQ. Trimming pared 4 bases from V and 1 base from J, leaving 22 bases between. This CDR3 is CASSLTGIAPTGTDTQYF. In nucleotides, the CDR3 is TGCGCCAGCAGCCTCACCGGTATAGCACCTACGGGCACAGATACGCAGTATTTT.

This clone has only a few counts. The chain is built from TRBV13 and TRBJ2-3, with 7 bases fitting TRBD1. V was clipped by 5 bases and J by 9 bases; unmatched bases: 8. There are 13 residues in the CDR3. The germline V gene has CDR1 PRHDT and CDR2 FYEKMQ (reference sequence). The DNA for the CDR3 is TGTGCCAGCAGCGCCGCCGACAGGGAGACGCAGTATTTT. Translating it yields CASSAADRETQYF.

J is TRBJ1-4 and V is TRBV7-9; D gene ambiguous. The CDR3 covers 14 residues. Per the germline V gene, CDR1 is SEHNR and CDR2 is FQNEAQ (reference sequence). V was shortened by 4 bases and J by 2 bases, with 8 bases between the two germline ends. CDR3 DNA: TGTGCCAGCAGCTATACGGGGACTAATGAAAAACTGTTTTTT. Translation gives CASSYTGTNEKLFF.

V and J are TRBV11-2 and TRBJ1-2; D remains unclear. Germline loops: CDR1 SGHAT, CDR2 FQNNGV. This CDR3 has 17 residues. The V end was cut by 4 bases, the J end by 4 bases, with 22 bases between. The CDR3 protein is CASSSLDATTGSYGYTF. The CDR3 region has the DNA TGTGCCAGCAGCTCCCTCGACGCGACCACCGGATCCTATGGCTACACCTTC. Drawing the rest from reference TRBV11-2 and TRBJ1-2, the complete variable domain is EAGVAQSPRYKIIEKRQSVAFWCNPISGHATLYWYQQILGQGPKLLIQFQNNGVVDDSQLPKDRFSAERLKGVDSTLKIQPAKLEDSAVYLCASSSLDATTGSYGYTFGSGTRLTVV.

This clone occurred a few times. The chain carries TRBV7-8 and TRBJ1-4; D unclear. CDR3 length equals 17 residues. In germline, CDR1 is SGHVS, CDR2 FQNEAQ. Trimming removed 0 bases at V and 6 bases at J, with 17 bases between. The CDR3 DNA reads TGTGCCAGCAGCTTAGCGAGGGCTTCCGAGGGTCATGAAAAACTGTTTTTT. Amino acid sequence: CASSLARASEGHEKLFF.